This T cell receptor (beta chain) emerged from a study of CD8+CD57+ T cells in acquired aplastic anemia. Individuals selected for sequencing had exhibited CD8+CD57+ cell expansion on flow cytometry. Severe acquired aplastic anemia was the diagnosis recorded for all patients. This clonotype appeared a few times. CDR3 and TCR beta VDJ profiling relied on genomic DNA as the template. TCRdb re-called the reads through MiXCR, storing one row per CDR3 protein. The data show about 180,000 distinct CDR3 sequences, 40% to 50% seen once. The sample was sorted CD4+, CD8+, or CD8+CD57+ T cells (not recorded which) from PBMCs. This receptor was identified in a human donor with aplastic anemia.

This chain's CDR3 is CASSYPRDRGRGRTEAFF. CDR3 coding DNA: TGTGCCAGCAGTTACCCCCGGGACAGGGGGCGCGGACGGACTGAAGCTTTCTTT. The chain joins TRBV28 to TRBJ1-1; 12 bases align to TRBD1. Trimming took 4 bases from V and 5 from J; bases not matched to a gene: 14. The CDR3 sequence is 18 residues long. The germline CDR1 and CDR2 sequences are MDHEN and SYDVKM.